The source of this T cell receptor beta chain is a study of monozygotic twins with inflammatory bowel disease. Notes on the study in general: The data gave no support to a single strong IBD-associated signal or clonotype.

PCR of TCRalpha and TCRbeta cDNA was nested, with two rounds of approximately 16 and 10 cycles. Each CDR3 protein gets one entry in TCRdb, which reprocessed the 5' RACE reads and gives no DNA. Seen in this sample are approximately 330,000 distinct CDR3 sequences; the ten most common clones hold roughly 2%. Remarks on this clonotype: Its antigen is as yet unknown.

Each donor gave 2.5 to 3 ml of peripheral blood. Whole-blood RNA isolation (total RNA) proceeded without T cell sorting. This CDR3 has 16 amino acids. Germline V lookup: CDR1 MDHEN, CDR2 SYDVKM. What was sequenced was blood. The rearrangement links TRBV28 to TRBJ1-5; the D gene TCRdb calls, TRBD1, cannot be checked with no DNA. The receptor was isolated from a human donor with ulcerative colitis or Crohn's disease, or a healthy co-twin of an affected twin (not recorded which). The CDR3 region is CASSPDRGLGTWPQHF. Full variable domain (remainder filled in from reference TRBV28 and TRBJ1-5): DVKVTQSSRYLVKRTGEKVFLECVQDMDHENMFWYRQDPGLGLRLIYFSYDVKMKEKGDIPEGYSVSREKKERFSLILESASTNQTSMYLCASSPDRGLGTWPQHFGDGTRLSIL.